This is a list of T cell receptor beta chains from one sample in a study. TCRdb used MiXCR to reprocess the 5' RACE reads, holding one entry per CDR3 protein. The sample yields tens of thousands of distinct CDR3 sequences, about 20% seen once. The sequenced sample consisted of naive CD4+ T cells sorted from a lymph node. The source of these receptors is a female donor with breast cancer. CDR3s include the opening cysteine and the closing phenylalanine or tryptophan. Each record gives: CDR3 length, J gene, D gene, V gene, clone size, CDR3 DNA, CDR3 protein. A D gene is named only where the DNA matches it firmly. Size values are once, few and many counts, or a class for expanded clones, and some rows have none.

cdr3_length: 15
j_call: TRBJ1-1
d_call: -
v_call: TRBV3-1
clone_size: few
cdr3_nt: TGTGCCAGCAGCCAAGCTGGCACAGAGAACACTGAAGCTTTCTTT
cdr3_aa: CASSQAGTENTEAFF

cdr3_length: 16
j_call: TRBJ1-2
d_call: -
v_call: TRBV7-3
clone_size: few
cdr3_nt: TGTGCCAGCAGCTCCCGCGGGGCGGACAGTAACGATGGCTACACCTTC
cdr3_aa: CASSSRGADSNDGYTF

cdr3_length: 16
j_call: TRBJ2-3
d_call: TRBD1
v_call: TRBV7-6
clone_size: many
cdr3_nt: TGTGCCAGCAGGTCCACAGGGGCTACCACCGGAGATACGCAGTATTTT
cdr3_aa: CASRSTGATTGDTQYF

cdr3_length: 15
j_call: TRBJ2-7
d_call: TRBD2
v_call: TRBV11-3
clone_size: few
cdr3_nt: TGTGCCAGCAGCCCCCCGCGCGTGGGAGGGTACGAGCAGTACTTC
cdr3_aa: CASSPPRVGGYEQYF

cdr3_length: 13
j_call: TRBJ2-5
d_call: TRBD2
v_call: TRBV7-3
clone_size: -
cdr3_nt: TGTGCCAGCAGCTCGTCGGGGGGAGAGACCCAGTACTTC
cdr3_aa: CASSSSGGETQYF

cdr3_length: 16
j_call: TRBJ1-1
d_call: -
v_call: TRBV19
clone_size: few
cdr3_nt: TGTGCCAGTAGTATGCTGTTAGGGGCGGAGAACACTGAAGCTTTCTTT
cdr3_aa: CASSMLLGAENTEAFF

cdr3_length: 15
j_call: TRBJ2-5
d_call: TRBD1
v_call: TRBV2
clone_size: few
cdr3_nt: TGTGCCAGCAATTCCGGGACAGGGGGCCAAGAGACCCAGTACTTC
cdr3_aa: CASNSGTGGQETQYF

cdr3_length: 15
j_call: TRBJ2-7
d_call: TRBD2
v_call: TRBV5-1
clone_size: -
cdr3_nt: TGCGCCAGCAGCTTGGACAGCGGGAGCTCCTACGAGCAGTACTTC
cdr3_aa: CASSLDSGSSYEQYF

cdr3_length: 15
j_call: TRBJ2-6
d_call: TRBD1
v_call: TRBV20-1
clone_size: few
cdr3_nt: TGCAGTGCTAGGGACAGGGGTACTGGGGCCAACGTCCTGACTTTC
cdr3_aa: CSARDRGTGANVLTF

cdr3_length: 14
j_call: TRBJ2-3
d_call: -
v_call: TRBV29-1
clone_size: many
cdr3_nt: TGCAGCGTTGGTATCGGCGGGGTCGCAGATACGCAGTATTTT
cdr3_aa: CSVGIGGVADTQYF

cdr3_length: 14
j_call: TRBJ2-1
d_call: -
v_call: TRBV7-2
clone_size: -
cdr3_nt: TGTGCCAGCAGCCTCGGGTCCCAGGGCAATGAGCAGTGCTTC
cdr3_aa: CASSLGSQGNEQCF

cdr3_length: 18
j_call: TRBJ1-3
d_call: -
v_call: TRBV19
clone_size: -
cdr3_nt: TGCGCCAGTAGTATAGGACTCCGCGGGGGCAACCTCGGAAACACCATATATTTT
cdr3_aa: CASSIGLRGGNLGNTIYF

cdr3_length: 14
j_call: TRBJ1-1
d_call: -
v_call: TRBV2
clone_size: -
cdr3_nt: TGTGCCAGCATGGCGGAACGGATCTACACTGAAGCTTTCTTT
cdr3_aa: CASMAERIYTEAFF